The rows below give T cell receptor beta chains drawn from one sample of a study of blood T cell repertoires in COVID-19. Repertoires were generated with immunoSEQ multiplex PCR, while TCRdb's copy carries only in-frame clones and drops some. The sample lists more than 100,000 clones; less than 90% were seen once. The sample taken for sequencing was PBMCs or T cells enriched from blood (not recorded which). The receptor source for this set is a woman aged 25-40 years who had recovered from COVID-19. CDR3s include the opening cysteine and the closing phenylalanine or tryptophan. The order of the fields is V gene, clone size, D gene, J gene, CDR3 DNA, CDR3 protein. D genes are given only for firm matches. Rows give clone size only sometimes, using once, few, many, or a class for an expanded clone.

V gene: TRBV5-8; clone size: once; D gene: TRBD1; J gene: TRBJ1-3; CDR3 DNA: TGTGCCAGCAGCAGGGACAGGGCTGGAAACACCATATATTTT; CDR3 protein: CASSRDRAGNTIYF
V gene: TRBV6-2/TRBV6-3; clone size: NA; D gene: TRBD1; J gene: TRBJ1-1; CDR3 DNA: TGTGCCAGCAGTAACCGACAGGGACGGACTGAAGCTTTCTTT; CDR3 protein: CASSNRQGRTEAFF
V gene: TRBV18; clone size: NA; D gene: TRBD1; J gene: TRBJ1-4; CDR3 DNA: TGTGCCAGCTCCCCCCTCGGCGGGACAGGGCGGGAAAAACTGTTTTTT; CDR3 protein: CASSPLGGTGREKLFF
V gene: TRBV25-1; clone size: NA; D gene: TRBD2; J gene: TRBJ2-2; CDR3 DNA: TGTGCCAGCAGTCGGGCTAGCGGGAGTAACACCGGGGAGCTGTTTTTT; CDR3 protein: CASSRASGSNTGELFF
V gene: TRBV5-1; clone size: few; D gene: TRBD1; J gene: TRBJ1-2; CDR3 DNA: TGCGCCAGCAGCCCGGGGACAGGGAGGAACTATGGCTACACCTTC; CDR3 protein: CASSPGTGRNYGYTF
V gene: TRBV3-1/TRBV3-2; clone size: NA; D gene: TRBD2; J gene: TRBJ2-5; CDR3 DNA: TGTGCCAGCAGCCAATCCGGGACTAGTCGCGAGACCCAGTACTTC; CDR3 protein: CASSQSGTSRETQYF
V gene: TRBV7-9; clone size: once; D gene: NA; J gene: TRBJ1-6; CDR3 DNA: TGTGCCAGCAGCTTCGGGAGCTCCTATAATTCACCCCTCCACTTT; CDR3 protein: CASSFGSSYNSPLHF
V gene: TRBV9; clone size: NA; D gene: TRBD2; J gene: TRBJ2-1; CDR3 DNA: TGTGCCAGCAGCACCGACCGGGACTACCTGTTGGGCCATGAGCAGTTCTTC; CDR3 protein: CASSTDRDYLLGHEQFF
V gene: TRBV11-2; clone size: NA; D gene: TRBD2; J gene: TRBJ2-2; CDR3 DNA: TGTGCCAGCAGTTTCAGACTAGCGGGGCGGAACACCGGGGAGCTGTTTTTT; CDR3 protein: CASSFRLAGRNTGELFF
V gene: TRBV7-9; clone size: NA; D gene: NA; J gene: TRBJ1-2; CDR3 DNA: TGTGCCAGCAGCTTAAGCTCGGCGGCGGATGGCTACACCTTC; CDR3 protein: CASSLSSAADGYTF
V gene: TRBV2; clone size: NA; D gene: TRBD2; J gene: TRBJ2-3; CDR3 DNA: TGTGCCAGCAGTGGGGAGGGAGTCACAGATACGCAGTATTTT; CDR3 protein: CASSGEGVTDTQYF
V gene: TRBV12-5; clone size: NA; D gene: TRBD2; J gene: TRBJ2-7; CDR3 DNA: TGTGCTAGTGGTTTGACGGTTGGCGGCCGGCGGTCTAGCGGGGCAAGCTCCTACGAGCAGTACTTC; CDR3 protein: CASGLTVGGRRSSGASSYEQYF
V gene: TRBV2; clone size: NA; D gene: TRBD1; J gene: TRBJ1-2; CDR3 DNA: TGTGCCAGCGGGGACAGGGGTTCCTATGGCTACACCTTC; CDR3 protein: CASGDRGSYGYTF
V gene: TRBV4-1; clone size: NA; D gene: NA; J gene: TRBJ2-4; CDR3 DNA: TGCGCCAGCGGCGGGGTAGGAGGTAGTGGTAAAAACATTCAGTACTTC; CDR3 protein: CASGGVGGSGKNIQYF
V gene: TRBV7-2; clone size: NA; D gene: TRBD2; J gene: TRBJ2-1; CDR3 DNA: TGTGCCAGCAGCTTAGCTGTTAGCGGGACGGTGGGCTCCTACAATGAGCAGTTCTTC; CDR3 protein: CASSLAVSGTVGSYNEQFF
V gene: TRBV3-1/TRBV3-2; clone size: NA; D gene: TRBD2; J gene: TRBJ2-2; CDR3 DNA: TGTGCCAGCAGCCAAGATCTGTACGGGAGGGACGGGGAGCTGTTTTTT; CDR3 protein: CASSQDLYGRDGELFF
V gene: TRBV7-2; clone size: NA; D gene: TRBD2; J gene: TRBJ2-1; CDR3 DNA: TGTGCCAGCAGCTTAGGTTACGCGGGAGGGGGGAATGAGCAGTTCTTC; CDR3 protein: CASSLGYAGGGNEQFF
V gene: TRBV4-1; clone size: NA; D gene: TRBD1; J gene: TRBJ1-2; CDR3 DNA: TGCGCCAGCAGCCAAGCCCGTAGACAGGGCTATAACTATGGCTACACCTTC; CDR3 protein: CASSQARRQGYNYGYTF
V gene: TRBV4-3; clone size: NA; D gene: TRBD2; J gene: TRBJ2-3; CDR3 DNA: TGCGCCAGCAGCCAAGTCTTAGCGGGAAGACTCCCTAGCACAGATACGCAGTATTTT; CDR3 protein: CASSQVLAGRLPSTDTQYF
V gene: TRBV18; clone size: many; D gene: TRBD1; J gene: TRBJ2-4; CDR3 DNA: TGTGCCAGCTCACCTATAGGACAGGGTGGAGACATTCAGTACTTC; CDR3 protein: CASSPIGQGGDIQYF
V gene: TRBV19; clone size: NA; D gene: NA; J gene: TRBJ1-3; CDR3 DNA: TGTGCCAGTGCCCAGGGACTCTCTGGAAACACCATATATTTT; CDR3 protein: CASAQGLSGNTIYF
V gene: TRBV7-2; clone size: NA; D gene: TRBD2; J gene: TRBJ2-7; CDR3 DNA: TGTGCCAGCAGCCAGGGGACTAGCGGACTCTACGAGCAGTACTTC; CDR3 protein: CASSQGTSGLYEQYF
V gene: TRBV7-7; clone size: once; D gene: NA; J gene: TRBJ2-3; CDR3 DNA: TGTGCCAGCAGCCCCGGAGGGGATACGCAGTATTTT; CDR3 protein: CASSPGGDTQYF
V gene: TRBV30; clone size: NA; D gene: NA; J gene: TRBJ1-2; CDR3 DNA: TGTGCCTGGGGGAGTGGCTACACCTTC; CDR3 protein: CAWGSGYTF
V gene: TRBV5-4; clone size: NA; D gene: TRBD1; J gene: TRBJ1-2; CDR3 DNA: TGTGCCAGCAGCCCGCCAGACAGGGGGCCGGATGGCTACACCTTC; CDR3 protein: CASSPPDRGPDGYTF
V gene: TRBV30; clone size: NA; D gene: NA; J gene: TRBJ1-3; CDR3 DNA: TGTGCCTGGAGTGTGCGTGCTGGAAACACCATATATTTT; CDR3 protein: CAWSVRAGNTIYF
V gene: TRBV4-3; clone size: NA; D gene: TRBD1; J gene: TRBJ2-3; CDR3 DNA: TGCGCCAGCAGCCAGCTCACAGGGGCCACAGATACGCAGTATTTT; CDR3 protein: CASSQLTGATDTQYF
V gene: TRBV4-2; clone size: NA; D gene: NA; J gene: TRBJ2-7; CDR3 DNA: TGTGCCAGCAGCCAAGAGAAGTTGGCGAGGGAGCAGTACTTC; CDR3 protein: CASSQEKLAREQYF
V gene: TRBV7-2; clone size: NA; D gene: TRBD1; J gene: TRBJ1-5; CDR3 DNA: TGTGCCAGCAGCCCGCAAAGGACAGGGGCTGGGCAGCCCCAGCATTTT; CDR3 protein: CASSPQRTGAGQPQHF
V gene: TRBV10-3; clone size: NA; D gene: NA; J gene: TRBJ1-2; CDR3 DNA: TGTGCCATCAGTGAGTCGACGCGGGGTTATGGCTACACCTTC; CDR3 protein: CAISESTRGYGYTF
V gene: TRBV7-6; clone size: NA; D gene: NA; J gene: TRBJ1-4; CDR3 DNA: TGTGCCAGCAGTTTTCGTATAGATGAAAAACTGTTTTTT; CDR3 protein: CASSFRIDEKLFF
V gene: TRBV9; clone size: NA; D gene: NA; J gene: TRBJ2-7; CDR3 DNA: TGTGCCAGCAGCCCCTCGGCGGCGCGGGGAGCCTACGAGCAGTACTTC; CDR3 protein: CASSPSAARGAYEQYF
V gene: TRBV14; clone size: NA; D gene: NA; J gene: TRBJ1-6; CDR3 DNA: TGTGCCAGCAGCCAATATACAGGGACCTCACCCCTCCACTTT; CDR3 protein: CASSQYTGTSPLHF
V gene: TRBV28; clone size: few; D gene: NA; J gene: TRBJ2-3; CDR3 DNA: TGTGCCAGCAGTTTAAGTGGGCCAGATACGCAGTATTTT; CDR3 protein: CASSLSGPDTQYF
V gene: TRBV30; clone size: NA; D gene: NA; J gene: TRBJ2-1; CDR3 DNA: TGTGCCTGGAGTCTAACTATCAATGAGCAGTTCTTC; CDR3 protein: CAWSLTINEQFF
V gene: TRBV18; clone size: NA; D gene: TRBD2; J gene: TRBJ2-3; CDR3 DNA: TGTGCCAGCTCACTTTCTAGCGGGAGAGTCGCAGATACGCAGTATTTT; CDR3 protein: CASSLSSGRVADTQYF
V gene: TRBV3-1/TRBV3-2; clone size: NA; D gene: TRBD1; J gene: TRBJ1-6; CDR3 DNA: TGTGCCAGCAGGGTAAGGGGGACAGGTAATTCACCCCTCCACTTT; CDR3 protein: CASRVRGTGNSPLHF
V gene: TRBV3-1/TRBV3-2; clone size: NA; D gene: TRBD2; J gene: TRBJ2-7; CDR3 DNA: TGTGCCAGCAGCCCACCCACTAGCGGGGTAGCCAACGAGCAGTACTTC; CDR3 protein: CASSPPTSGVANEQYF
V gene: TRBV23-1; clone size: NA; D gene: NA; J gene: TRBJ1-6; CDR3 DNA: TGCGCCAGCAGTCAAATGGCAGAGACTCGCCGGGGCTCCTATAATTCACCCCTCCACTTT; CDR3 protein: CASSQMAETRRGSYNSPLHF
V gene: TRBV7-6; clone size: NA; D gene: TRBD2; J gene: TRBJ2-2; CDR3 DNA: TGTGCCAGCAGCCCCCGGGTAGCGGGACCCACCGGGGAGCTGTTTTTT; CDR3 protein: CASSPRVAGPTGELFF
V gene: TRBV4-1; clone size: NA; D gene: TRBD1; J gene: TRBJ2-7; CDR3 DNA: TGCGCCAGCAGCCAACCGGGACAGAGCTACGAGCAGTACTTC; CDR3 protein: CASSQPGQSYEQYF
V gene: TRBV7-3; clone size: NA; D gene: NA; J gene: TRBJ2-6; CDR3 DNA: TGTGCCAGCAGCTTATCTAGCTCTGGGGCCAACGTCCTGACTTTC; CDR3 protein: CASSLSSSGANVLTF
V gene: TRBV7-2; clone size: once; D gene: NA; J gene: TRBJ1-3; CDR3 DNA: TGTGCCAGCAGTCACGGGACTTCGGGAAACACCATATATTTT; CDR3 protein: CASSHGTSGNTIYF
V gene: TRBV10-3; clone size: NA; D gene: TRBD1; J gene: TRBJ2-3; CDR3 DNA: TGTGCCATCAGTGACCCGGACAGGGGGCAGACAGATACGCAGTATTTT; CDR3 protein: CAISDPDRGQTDTQYF
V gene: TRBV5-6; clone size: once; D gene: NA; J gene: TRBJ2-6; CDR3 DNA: TGTGCCAGCAGCTTGGGAGCTCGAGGGGCCAACGTCCTGACTTTC; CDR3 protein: CASSLGARGANVLTF
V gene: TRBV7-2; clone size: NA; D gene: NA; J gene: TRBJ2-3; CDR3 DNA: TGTGCCAGCAGCCCCCAGACTAGCACAGATACGCAGTATTTT; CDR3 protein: CASSPQTSTDTQYF
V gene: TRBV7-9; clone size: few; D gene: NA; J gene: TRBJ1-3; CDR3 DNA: TGTGCCAGCAGCTTACCACGCCAGGGGAAAGGAAACACCATATATTTT; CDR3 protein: CASSLPRQGKGNTIYF
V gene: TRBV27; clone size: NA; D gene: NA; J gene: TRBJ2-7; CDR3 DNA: TGTGCCAGCAGTTTAAATCGGGACTCCTACGAGCAGTACTTC; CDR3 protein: CASSLNRDSYEQYF
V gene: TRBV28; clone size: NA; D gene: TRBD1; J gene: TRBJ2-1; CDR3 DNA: TGTGCCAGCAGTTTATATGGACAGGGGCGCTCCTACAATGAGCAGTTCTTC; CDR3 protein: CASSLYGQGRSYNEQFF
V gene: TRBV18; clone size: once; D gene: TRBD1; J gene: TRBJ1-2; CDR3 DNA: TGTGCCAGCTCACCCGACATCGACAGGGAGAGTTTATATGGCTACACCTTC; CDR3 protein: CASSPDIDRESLYGYTF